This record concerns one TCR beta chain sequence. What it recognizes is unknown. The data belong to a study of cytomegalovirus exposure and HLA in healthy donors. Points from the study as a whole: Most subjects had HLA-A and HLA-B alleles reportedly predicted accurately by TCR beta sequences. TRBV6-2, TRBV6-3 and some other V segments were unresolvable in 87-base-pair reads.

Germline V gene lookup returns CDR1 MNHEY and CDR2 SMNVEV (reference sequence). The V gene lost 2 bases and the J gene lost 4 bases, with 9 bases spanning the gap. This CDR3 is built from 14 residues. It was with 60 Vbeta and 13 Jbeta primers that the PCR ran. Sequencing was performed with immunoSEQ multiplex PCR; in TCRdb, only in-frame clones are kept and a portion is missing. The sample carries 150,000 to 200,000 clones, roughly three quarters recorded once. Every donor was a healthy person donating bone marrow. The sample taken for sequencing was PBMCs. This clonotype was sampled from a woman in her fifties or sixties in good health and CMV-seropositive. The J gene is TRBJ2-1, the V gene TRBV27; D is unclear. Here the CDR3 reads CASSLRHRYNEQFF. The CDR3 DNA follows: TGTGCCAGCAGTTTACGGCACAGATACAATGAGCAGTTCTTC.